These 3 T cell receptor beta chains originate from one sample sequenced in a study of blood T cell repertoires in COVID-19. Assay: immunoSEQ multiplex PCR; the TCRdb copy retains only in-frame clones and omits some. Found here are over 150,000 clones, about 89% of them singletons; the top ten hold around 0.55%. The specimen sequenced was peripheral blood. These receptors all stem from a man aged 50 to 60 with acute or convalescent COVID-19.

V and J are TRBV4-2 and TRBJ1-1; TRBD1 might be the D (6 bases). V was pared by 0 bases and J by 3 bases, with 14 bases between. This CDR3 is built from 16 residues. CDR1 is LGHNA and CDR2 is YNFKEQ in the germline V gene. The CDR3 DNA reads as TGTGCCAGCAGCCAAGATTTCGGGACAATAGACACTGAAGCTTTCTTT. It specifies CASSQDFGTIDTEAFF.

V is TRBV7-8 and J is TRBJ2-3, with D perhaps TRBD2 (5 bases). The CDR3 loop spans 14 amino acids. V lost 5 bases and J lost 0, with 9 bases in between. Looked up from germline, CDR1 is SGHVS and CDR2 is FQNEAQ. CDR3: CASSTERSTDTQYF. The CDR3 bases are TGTGCCAGCAGCACCGAGCGGAGCACAGATACGCAGTATTTT.

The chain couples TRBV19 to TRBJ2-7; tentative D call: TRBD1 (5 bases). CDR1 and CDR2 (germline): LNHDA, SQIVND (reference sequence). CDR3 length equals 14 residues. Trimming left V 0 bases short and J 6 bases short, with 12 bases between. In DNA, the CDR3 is TGTGCCAGTAGTATAGAAGGGGTAACAGCCGAGCAGTACTTC. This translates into CASSIEGVTAEQYF.